This record covers a single T cell receptor beta chain. This sample is part of a study of cytomegalovirus exposure and HLA in healthy donors. PCR involved 60 Vbeta and 13 Jbeta primers. Profiling relied on immunoSEQ multiplex PCR, and the TCRdb table lists in-frame clones only, not all of them. This sample has about 220,000 clones, with roughly 70% found just once. The CDR3 loop spans 15 amino acids. CDR1 LGHNT and CDR2 FRNRAP come from the germline V gene. V gave up 2 bases and J gave up 4 bases; unmatched junction bases: 6. This receptor was taken from a woman under 40 in good health and CMV-seronegative. The V gene is TRBV12-5, the J gene TRBJ2-3; 7 bases are shared with TRBD2. The sequenced sample was PBMCs. CDR3 nucleotide sequence: TGTGCTAGTGGTTTGTCGGGAGGACGCGCAGATACGCAGTATTTT. Protein: CASGLSGGRADTQYF.